This T cell receptor (beta chain) was observed in a study of regulatory T cells in long-lasting Graves disease. Through Arm-PCR of CDR3 regions and iRepertoire HTBI primers, TCR beta libraries were built. TCRdb reprocessed the multiplex PCR reads via MiXCR and lists one record per CDR3 protein. The table shows 370,000 or so distinct CDR3 sequences, with around 15% occurring only once. This clonotype was seen more than once but under ten times. The antigen is not known. Study-level findings and limits: There was favoring of TRBV28, TRBJ1-2 and TRBJ2-5 in persistent disease. Accuracy might have suffered from few samples. The study found persistent patients shared more public clonotypes (2,741) than new patients (over 850).

The time point: newly diagnosed GD, antithyroid drugs for less than 3 months. The TCR library was prepared using RNA isolated from PBMCs. Germline assignment: CDR1 MGHRA and CDR2 YSYEKL. V gave up 7 bases and J gave up 8 bases, with 15 bases separating them. This CDR3 comprises 13 residues. This sample also belongs to another study, concerning T cells in Graves' hyperthyroidism and ophthalmopathy. From that report: Most thyroid-expanded clonotypes above 0.001 were also found in blood.

The receptor was derived from a woman aged 18-29 years with Graves disease. The chain uses TRBV4-1 and TRBJ2-4, with D possibly being TRBD1 (5 bases). Specimen: peripheral blood mononuclear cells (PBMCs), collected at new diagnosis, from a patient treated with antithyroid drugs. The CDR3 nucleotides are TGCGCCAGCAACGACAGACCGATAGACATTCAGTACTTC. As protein: CASNDRPIDIQYF.